The T cell receptor (beta chain) described here comes from a study of blood T cell repertoires in COVID-19. Study information: Samples taken during acute and convalescent COVID-19 were collected in the United States, Italy and Spain. From T cells, B-cell-depleted T cells, or PBMCs came the material, which was cDNA or gDNA.

Measured with immunoSEQ multiplex PCR; TCRdb has only the in-frame clones, and not every one. The table lists about 170,000 clones, around nine tenths of them singletons. The germline V gene has CDR1 LNHDA and CDR2 SQIVND (reference sequence). CDR3 length equals 11 residues. The genes are TRBV19 and TRBJ1-2, with TRBD1 matching over 7 bases. This clonotype was obtained from a woman at least 80 years old with COVID-19, enrolled during active disease. Sequences were obtained from peripheral blood. The CDR3: CGRGQQAEYTF. For the CDR3, the DNA is TGTGGAAGGGGGCAGCAGGCGGAATACACCTTC.